The subject of this entry is one TCR beta chain. This record comes from a study of T cells in women clearing cervical HPV infection. Repertoires were generated with immunoSEQ multiplex PCR, while TCRdb's copy carries only in-frame clones and drops some. This table holds about 21,000 clones. The source is a woman aged 18-69 years with a cervical HPV16 infection that either progressed to CIN3+ or cleared (not recorded which). Sequences were obtained from blood buffy coat.

Here the CDR3 reads CASSIHRGESNQPQHF. Partial CDR3 DNA: TGTGCCAGTAGTATCCACAGGGGGGAGAGCAATCAGCCC. The chain couples TRBV19 to TRBJ1-5, with TRBD1 matching over 8 bases. The read halts 3 residues ahead of the CDR3 end, with the missing end drawn from the germline J gene. Losses at the gene ends were 3 bases for V and 1 base for J; bases not matched to a gene: 5. Germline CDR1 is LNHDA and CDR2 is SQIVND (reference sequence). The CDR3 totals 16 residues.